This entry lists 31 T cell receptor beta chains sequenced from one sample in a study of tissue T cells after allogeneic stem cell transplantation. Clones were sequenced by immunoSEQ multiplex PCR, and TCRdb holds only the in-frame ones, with some missing. This table holds more than 45,000 clones, around 70% found once. The sequenced sample consisted of sorted cells pooled from one or two spleens. All receptors derive from a pool of C57BL/6 mice in good health.

Note on this clone: The listed genes are named as in mouse. The read ends 1 residue before the CDR3 terminus; that terminus is restored from the germline J gene. V and J are TRBV1 and TRBJ1-4; possible D gene TRBD1, 6 bases. The CDR3 is 14 amino acids. The germline V gene has CDR1 NSQYPW and CDR2 LRSPGD (reference sequence). V shed 0 bases and J shed 7 bases, with 9 bases lying between them. The CDR3 DNA, read in part, is TGCACCTGCAGTGCAGAACAGGGCCGCGAAAGATTATTT. It encodes CTCSAEQGRERLF. The CDR3 as a whole reads CTCSAEQGRERLFF. The full variable domain, completed using reference TRBV1 and TRBJ1-4, is VTLLEQNPRWRLVPRGQAVNLRCILKNSQYPWMSWYQQDLQKQLQWLFTLRSPGDKEVKSLPGADYLATRVTDTELRLQVANMSQGRTLYCTCSAEQGRERLFFGHGTKLSVL.

About this clone: Germline and genes here are mouse. The read gets to within 1 residue of the CDR3 end, and the germline J gene fills in the rest. The chain employs TRBV16 and TRBJ2-5, with a possible D match to TRBD2 (6 bases). Germline V gene sequence: CDR1 SGHSA, CDR2 FRNQAP. V was clipped by 3 bases and J by 11 bases, with 9 bases between them. The CDR3 has 11 amino acids. CDR3 DNA, as far as it was read: TGTGCAAGCAGCTTCGGGACTTTCCAGTAC. It encodes CASSFGTFQY. The whole CDR3 sequence is CASSFGTFQYF.

About this clone itself: Gene labels here are mouse ones. The CDR3 is cut off 1 residue early in the read; its end comes from the germline J gene. The rearrangement joins TRBV12-1 to TRBJ1-4; the match to TRBD1 covers 7 bases. The V segment lost 4 bases and the J segment 4 bases; nucleotides outside the gene matches: 2. Germline values: CDR1 SGHSN, CDR2 HYEKVE. The CDR3 loop spans 13 amino acids. CDR3 protein: CASSPGGNERLFF. The DNA read from the CDR3 is TGTGCCAGCTCCCCAGGGGGCAACGAAAGATTATTT.

As to this clone: The gene names given are mouse names. Read data end 1 residue before the CDR3 end; the end is taken from the germline J gene. J is TRBJ1-1 and V is TRBV1; unclear D gene. The CDR3 consists of 14 residues. V was shortened by 0 bases and J by 0 bases, with 5 bases between the two germline ends. From germline, CDR1 is NSQYPW and CDR2 LRSPGD (reference sequence). CDR3 DNA (partial): TGCACCTGCAGTGCAGATCAGACAAACACAGAAGTCTTC. Residues: CTCSADQTNTEVF. The full CDR3 protein reads CTCSADQTNTEVFF.

To note about this clone: The listed genes are named as in mouse. The read terminates 1 residue before the CDR3 end, so the remaining end is supplied by the germline J gene. This chain connects TRBV31 to TRBJ1-1; tentatively, D is TRBD1 (5 bases). V was cut by 0 bases and J by 5 bases, with 7 bases left in between. The CDR3 covers 12 residues. Germline CDR1 and CDR2: GKSSPN and SITVG. This CDR3 is CAWSLSGTEVFF. The DNA read from the CDR3 is TGTGCCTGGAGTCTATCAGGGACAGAAGTCTTC.

Details on this clone: Here the gene names and germline are mouse. The read ends 1 residue before the CDR3 terminus; that terminus is restored from the germline J gene. The gene calls are TRBV16 and TRBJ2-4, with D unclear. Germline CDR1 and CDR2: SGHSA and FRNQAP. Trimming pared 5 bases from V and 2 bases from J, leaving 8 bases between. The CDR3 consists of 13 residues. CDR3 DNA, as far as it was read: TGTGCAAGCAGCCCTGACAATCAAAACACCTTGTAC. It encodes CASSPDNQNTLY. In full, the CDR3 reads CASSPDNQNTLYF.

In regard to this clone: Gene names refer to mouse genes. Read data end 1 residue before the CDR3 end; the end is taken from the germline J gene. The chain links TRBV16 to TRBJ2-5, with unresolved D. V was pared by 2 bases and J by 5 bases, with 2 bases between. Per germline, CDR1 SGHSA and CDR2 FRNQAP. The CDR3 covers 11 residues. Here the CDR3 reads CASSLIDTQYF. The DNA read from the CDR3 is TGTGCAAGCAGCTTAATAGACACCCAGTAC.

This clone was seen only a few times. The listed genes are named as in mouse. The read falls 1 residue short of the CDR3 end, and the missing part is taken from the germline J gene. V is TRBV3 and J is TRBJ2-7; no clear D gene. CDR1 and CDR2 from the germline V gene are SNHLY and FYNGKV (reference sequence). The CDR3 is 12 amino acids. V was shortened by 5 bases and J by 4 bases, with 9 bases between the two germline ends. CDR3 residues: CASSPDGYEQYF. The part of the CDR3 DNA that was read is TGTGCCAGCAGCCCCGACGGATATGAACAGTAC.

About this clone: The genes are named according to mouse. The observed sequence ends 1 residue before the CDR3 terminus, with the missing tail filled in from the germline J gene. The same CDR3 can be traced to other DNA sequences in this sample. V usage is TRBV3 and J usage is TRBJ2-4; D ambiguous. The CDR3 has 13 amino acids. Per the germline V gene, CDR1 is SNHLY and CDR2 is FYNGKV (reference sequence). The germline V and J ends were trimmed by 0 bases and 1 base, with 2 bases remaining between them. The CDR3 loop is CASSLAGQNTLYF. The sequenced part of the CDR3 DNA is TGTGCCAGCAGCTTAGCGGGTCAAAACACCTTGTAC.

A note on this clone: Here the gene names and germline are mouse. The read terminates 1 residue before the CDR3 end, so the remaining end is supplied by the germline J gene. The chain links TRBV19 to TRBJ2-2, with 10 bases that match TRBD2. With 2 bases clipped from V and 3 bases from J, the junction kept 1 base outside the gene matches. Germline CDR1 and CDR2: FNHDT and SITEND (reference sequence). This CDR3 is built from 15 residues. The chain's CDR3 is CASSMTGGYTGQLYF. CDR3 bases read: TGTGCCAGCAGTATGACTGGGGGGTACACCGGGCAGCTCTAC.

The sample holds one count of this clone. Mouse gene names and germline throughout. The read falls 1 residue short of the CDR3 end, and the missing part is taken from the germline J gene. The chain carries TRBV1 and TRBJ2-1; 7 bases align to TRBD1. Per the germline V gene, CDR1 is NSQYPW and CDR2 is LRSPGD (reference sequence). The V gene end was trimmed by 5 bases and the J gene end by 5 bases; junction bases not matched to a gene: 6. This CDR3 comprises 14 residues. The CDR3 DNA, read in part, is TGCACCTGCAGTCCGAACAGGGGTGATGCTGAGCAGTTC. The encoded protein is CTCSPNRGDAEQF. The entire CDR3 protein is CTCSPNRGDAEQFF.

Comments on this clone: Genes and germline come from the mouse. With the read ending 1 residue before the CDR3 end, the germline J gene is used to fill in that end. The V call is TRBV12-1, the J call TRBJ2-4; 12 bases are shared with TRBD2. CDR1 and CDR2 (germline): SGHSN, HYEKVE. Germline trimming cut 2 bases from V and 2 bases from J; bases unmatched to any gene: 4. The CDR3 runs 16 residues. This chain's CDR3 is CASSPGLGGVQNTLYF. CDR3 DNA (partial): TGTGCCAGCTCTCCCGGACTGGGGGGGGTTCAAAACACCTTGTAC.

As for this clone: Here the gene names and germline are mouse. The sequenced fragment ends 1 residue before the CDR3 boundary, so the rest is inferred from the germline J gene. The V gene is TRBV13-2, the J gene TRBJ2-3, with a possible D match to TRBD2 (6 bases). The CDR3 is made up of 16 amino acids. Germline CDR1 reads NNHNN; CDR2 reads SYGAGS (reference sequence). V was pared by 0 bases and J by 1 base, with 12 bases between. Partial CDR3 DNA: TGTGCCAGCGGTGATGCGGGGGGACGAGGTGCAGAAACGCTGTAT. Translation gives CASGDAGGRGAETLY. The entire CDR3 protein reads CASGDAGGRGAETLYF.

On this clone: Gene names are the mouse ones. The CDR3 is cut off 1 residue early in the read; its end comes from the germline J gene. The genes are TRBV13-1 and TRBJ2-5, with a weak D call TRBD2 (5 bases). Trimming shortened V by 2 bases and J by 3 bases, and 7 bases separated the two germline ends. Germline CDR1 and CDR2: NSHNY and SYGAGN. This CDR3 comprises 13 residues. The covered CDR3 bases are TGTGCCAGCAGTGAACGGACTCAAGACACCCAGTAC. Translation: CASSERTQDTQY. From start to end, the CDR3 is CASSERTQDTQYF.

A word on this clone: Gene names refer to mouse genes. The read terminates 1 residue before the CDR3 end, so the remaining end is supplied by the germline J gene. The V gene is TRBV1, the J gene TRBJ2-4; D may be TRBD1 or TRBD2 (7 bases each). CDR3 length: 16 residues. V gave up 0 bases and J gave up 1 base, with 11 bases separating them. Germline-derived CDR1 and CDR2 are NSQYPW and LRSPGD (reference sequence). CDR3 DNA, as far as it was read: TGCACCTGCAGTGCAGATCAGGGGGGCGGTCAAAACACCTTGTAC. It encodes CTCSADQGGGQNTLY. The CDR3 in full is CTCSADQGGGQNTLYF.

A note on this clone: Genes and germline come from the mouse. The DNA ends 1 residue before the CDR3 does, and the rest of the CDR3 is filled in from the germline J gene. The chain has TRBV13-2 and TRBJ2-5, with TRBD2 matching over 10 bases. The trim removed 3 bases at V and 6 bases at J, leaving 4 bases unmatched. The CDR3 consists of 14 residues. Germline CDR1 NNHNN, CDR2 SYGAGS (reference sequence). CDR3 residues: CASGAGGAGDTQYF. The sequenced CDR3 bases are TGTGCCAGCGGTGCTGGGGGGGCAGGGGACACCCAGTAC.

A remark on this clone: Mouse names are used for the genes. CDR3 bases read: TGTAGTTCTAGGCCCGGGACAATTTCCAACGAAAGATTATTT. Translated: CSSRPGTISNERLF. The CDR3 in full is CSSRPGTISNERLFF. V gene TRBV30 combines with J gene TRBJ1-4, with D perhaps TRBD1 (6 bases). The read is 1 residue too short to cover the CDR3 end, so that end is filled in from the germline J gene. The germline V and J ends were trimmed by 3 bases and 0 bases, with 11 bases remaining between them. Looked up from germline, CDR1 is SQVVS and CDR2 is ANEGSEA. The CDR3 spans 15 residues. Full variable domain (outside the CDR3, taken from reference TRBV30 and TRBJ1-4): SVLLYQKPNRDICQSGTSLKIQCVADSQVVSMFWYQQFQEQSLMLMATANEGSEATYESGFTKDKFPISRPNLTFSTLTVNNARPGDSSIYFCSSRPGTISNERLFFGHGTKLSVL.

Worth noting for this clone: Gene names refer to mouse genes. The CDR3 end falls 1 residue outside the read, so it is completed with the germline J gene. This sequence joins TRBV3 and TRBJ2-3; TRBD2 agrees at 9 bases. Losses at the gene ends were 3 bases for V and 0 bases for J; bases not matched to a gene: 4. This CDR3 is built from 16 residues. Germline CDR1 SNHLY, CDR2 FYNGKV (reference sequence). CDR3: CASSFPGGDSAETLYF. CDR3 bases read: TGTGCCAGCAGCTTCCCTGGGGGGGATAGTGCAGAAACGCTGTAT.

Comments on this clone: Genes and germline are mouse. The missing CDR3 end, 1 residue past where the read stops, is filled in from the germline J gene. This chain uses TRBV3 with TRBJ2-4; 7 nucleotides line up with TRBD1. After removal of 1 base from V and 0 bases from J, the junction contained 4 bases not matched to a gene. The CDR3 spans 16 residues. Looked up from germline, CDR1 is SNHLY and CDR2 is FYNGKV (reference sequence). CDR3: CASSLEGTASQNTLYF. Partial CDR3 DNA: TGTGCCAGCAGCTTAGAAGGGACAGCTAGTCAAAACACCTTGTAC.

As for this clone: All gene names here are mouse names. The read ends 1 residue shy of where the CDR3 ends; the end is completed using the germline J gene. This chain joins TRBV20 and TRBJ2-2, with D hard to call. Germline-derived CDR1 and CDR2 are GFQATS and STVNSAI. The V and J ends lost 0 bases and 3 bases respectively, with 2 bases between them. This CDR3 has 12 amino acids. CDR3: CGAREDTGQLYF. The part of the CDR3 DNA that was read is TGTGGTGCTAGGGAGGACACCGGGCAGCTCTAC.

Comments on this clone: Mouse germline and gene names are used. The read is 1 residue too short to cover the CDR3 end, so that end is filled in from the germline J gene. The V call is TRBV31, the J call TRBJ1-6; 11 bases agree with TRBD1. TRBJ1-6 falls under the ORF class, with uncertain function. CDR1 and CDR2 (germline): GKSSPN, SITVG. The CDR3 spans 17 residues. Trimming removed 2 bases from V and 4 bases from J; junction bases left unmatched: 7. Incomplete CDR3 DNA: TGTGCCTGGAGTGGGACAGGGGGAAGGAGGTATAATTCGCCCCTCTAC. Protein sequence: CAWSGTGGRRYNSPLY. The whole CDR3 sequence reads CAWSGTGGRRYNSPLYF.

This clone was seen a single time. The gene symbols are mouse symbols. The CDR3 end falls 1 residue outside the read, so it is completed with the germline J gene. V gene TRBV13-2 combines with J gene TRBJ2-2, with D perhaps TRBD1 (5 bases). The germline gives CDR1 NNHNN, CDR2 SYGAGS (reference sequence). This CDR3 comprises 16 residues. Trimming removed 4 bases at V and 0 bases at J, with 13 bases between. The CDR3 protein is CASGPPAGPNTGQLYF. The CDR3 DNA, read in part, is TGTGCCAGCGGTCCCCCGGCAGGGCCAAACACCGGGCAGCTCTAC.

Note on this clone: The genes and germline here are from mouse. The read falls 1 residue short of the CDR3 end, and the missing part is taken from the germline J gene. V usage is TRBV13-3 and J usage is TRBJ1-2; D gene unclear. CDR1 NNHDY and CDR2 SYVADS come from the germline V gene. V lost 6 bases to trimming and J lost 0 bases, with 9 bases between them. This CDR3 is 13 amino acids long. The CDR3 loop reads CASKEGANSDYTF. The sequenced part of the CDR3 DNA is TGTGCCAGCAAGGAGGGTGCAAACTCCGACTACACC.

Concerning this clone: Mouse gene names and germline throughout. The sequenced fragment ends 1 residue before the CDR3 boundary, so the rest is inferred from the germline J gene. The rearrangement uses TRBV13-2 and TRBJ1-1; D is unclear. Germline CDR1 reads NNHNN; CDR2 reads SYGAGS (reference sequence). This CDR3 contains 14 residues. Trimming pared 1 base from V and 1 base from J, leaving 8 bases between. This chain's CDR3 is CASGDLQKNTEVFF. The CDR3 DNA, read in part, is TGTGCCAGCGGTGATCTACAGAAAAACACAGAAGTCTTC.

This clone came up once. Genes and germline come from the mouse. The read ends 1 residue before the CDR3 terminus; that terminus is restored from the germline J gene. The V gene is TRBV13-1, the J gene TRBJ1-1; D uncertain. The V gene's germline CDR1 is NSHNY and CDR2 SYGAGN. The germline V and J ends were trimmed by 5 bases and 0 bases, with 11 bases remaining between them. The CDR3 is made up of 14 amino acids. The CDR3 region is CASSPRAPNTEVFF. The CDR3 bases that were read are TGTGCCAGCAGCCCCCGGGCCCCAAACACAGAAGTCTTC.

With regard to this clone: Genes and germline come from the mouse. The CDR3 is cut off 1 residue early in the read; its end comes from the germline J gene. The rearrangement joins TRBV20 to TRBJ1-4; D may be TRBD1 (6 bases). V lost 0 bases and J 3 bases, leaving 8 bases between the germline ends. The V gene's germline CDR1 is GFQATS and CDR2 STVNSAI. The CDR3 length is 14 residues. The covered CDR3 bases are TGTGGTGCTAGGGAGGGGGGCCCCAACGAAAGATTATTT. Amino acids: CGAREGGPNERLF. The CDR3 reads in full as CGAREGGPNERLFF.

This clone occurred a few times. Mouse gene names apply. The read halts 1 residue ahead of the CDR3 end, with the missing end drawn from the germline J gene. The chain links TRBV1 to TRBJ2-7; a weak D match, TRBD1 (5 bases). The CDR3 contains 12 residues. CDR1 and CDR2 (germline): NSQYPW, LRSPGD (reference sequence). Trimming took 1 base from V and 7 from J, leaving 8 bases between them. Incomplete CDR3 DNA: TGCACCTGCAGTGCAGTAGGGGAGGAACAGTAC. It codes for CTCSAVGEEQY. The full CDR3 is CTCSAVGEEQYF.

Turning to this clone: Genes here carry mouse names. The CDR3 goes on 1 residue after the read ends, and that part is filled in from the germline J gene. V is TRBV13-2 and J is TRBJ2-2, with 8 bases that match TRBD1. The CDR3 is made up of 15 amino acids. The V and J ends lost 0 bases and 7 bases, in that order; junction bases with no gene match: 5. Germline V gene data show CDR1 as NNHNN and CDR2 as SYGAGS (reference sequence). The CDR3 reads CASGDAGGAGGQLYF. CDR3 DNA, as far as it was read: TGTGCCAGCGGTGATGCAGGGGGCGCGGGCGGGCAGCTCTAC.

Concerning this clone: Gene names denote mouse genes. The read ends 1 residue shy of where the CDR3 ends; the end is completed using the germline J gene. The chain uses TRBV4 and TRBJ1-2; TRBD1 might be the D (6 bases). Germline lookup yields CDR1 LGHDT and CDR2 YNNKQL (reference sequence). Trimming cost V 4 bases and J 0 bases, with 12 bases left between them. The CDR3 is 15 amino acids. The CDR3 sequence: CASSSRQAANSDYTF. The CDR3 DNA, read in part, is TGTGCCAGCAGCTCTCGACAGGCTGCAAACTCCGACTACACC.

Regarding this clone: Gene names are the mouse ones. The sequenced fragment ends 1 residue before the CDR3 boundary, so the rest is inferred from the germline J gene. The same CDR3 is also encoded by other DNA sequences in this sample. This sequence joins TRBV4 and TRBJ2-7; no definite D call. The V end was cut by 4 bases, the J end by 0 bases, with 4 bases between. CDR1 LGHDT and CDR2 YNNKQL come from the germline V gene (reference sequence). The CDR3 sequence is 12 residues long. Incomplete CDR3 DNA: TGTGCCAGCAGCTTAAGCTCCTATGAACAGTAC. It specifies CASSLSSYEQY. The full CDR3 protein is CASSLSSYEQYF.

This clone was observed a handful of times. Mouse germline and gene names are used. The read stops 1 residue short of the end of the CDR3; the missing end is completed from the germline J gene. The J gene is TRBJ1-3, the V gene TRBV13-3; 7 bases are shared with TRBD1. CDR3 length: 14 residues. Germline loops: CDR1 NNHDY, CDR2 SYVADS. The ends lost 1 base at V and 4 bases at J; junction bases unmatched: 2. The sequenced CDR3 bases are TGTGCCAGCAGTGATACAGGGGAAGGAAATACGCTCTAT. Encoded protein: CASSDTGEGNTLY. The full CDR3 protein is CASSDTGEGNTLYF.